This TCR beta chain stems from a study of blood T cell repertoires in COVID-19. This clone is a singleton in its sample. Other DNA sequences in this sample translate to the same CDR3. Original methodology: By means of reference gene primer amplification, nucleated cell counts were estimated. This table comes from immunoSEQ multiplex PCR, and its TCRdb copy is limited to in-frame clones, with some not included. V, J and clone size were drawn from that table, and D and trimming were deduced from the DNA. The sample includes around 100,000 clones, 87% of them seen just once. CDR1 LGHDT and CDR2 YNNKEL come from the germline V gene (reference sequence). The V and J ends lost 3 bases and 3 bases, in that order; junction bases with no gene match: 11. The CDR3 sequence is 16 residues long.

The gene calls are TRBV3-1 (or the pseudogene TRBV3-2) and TRBJ2-7, with 7 bases fitting TRBD1. The sequence was obtained from a human donor with acute or convalescent COVID-19. The donor label of this sample is uncertain. Sequenced: peripheral blood. The CDR3 bases are TGTGCCAGCAGCCATAACCGGGGACAGCCAAGCTACGAGCAGTACTTC. Translated, it gives CASSHNRGQPSYEQYF.